A single sample is the source of the 19 T cell receptor beta chains below, sequenced in a study of blood T cell repertoires in COVID-19 (dated by TCRdb to 2020 to 2022). The method was the immunoSEQ multiplex PCR assay. Here the immuneACCESS table is served through TCRdb, limited to in-frame sequences with V and J called. Missing clones are a known gap in these copies; in checked studies unresolved V genes cover under half, and the rest lacks a known reason. Within this sample are 250,000 to 300,000 clones, with over 80% of them counted one time only. The leading ten clones occupy about 9.4% of the sample. Sequenced material: peripheral blood. Receptors were obtained from a woman in her 70s with COVID-19, enrolled during active disease.

The chain uses TRBV11-3 and TRBJ2-7; D gene uncertain. This CDR3 is 13 amino acids long. CDR1 is SGHNT, CDR2 YENEEA, per germline. Trimming removed 0 bases at V and 7 bases at J, with 10 bases between. The CDR3 here is CASSLDGTGEQYF. The CDR3 DNA sequence: TGTGCCAGCAGCTTAGACGGCACGGGTGAGCAGTACTTC.

The chain combines TRBV10-3 with TRBJ2-3; the match to TRBD2 covers 7 bases. Trimming took 3 bases from V and 5 from J; bases not matched to a gene: 8. This CDR3 has 15 amino acids. CDR1 is ENHRY, CDR2 SYGVKD, per germline. The DNA for the CDR3 is TGTGCCATCAGTGATCAGCGGGAAGGGAGAGATACGCAGTATTTT. Protein product: CAISDQREGRDTQYF.

The genes are TRBV25-1 and TRBJ2-1, with 8 positions matching TRBD1. Losses at the gene ends were 4 bases for V and 6 bases for J; bases not matched to a gene: 11. The CDR3 contains 16 residues. In germline, CDR1 is MGHDK, CDR2 SYGVNS. CDR3 residues: CASSATGTGGINEQFF. The CDR3 bases are TGTGCCAGCAGTGCAACAGGGACAGGTGGGATCAATGAGCAGTTCTTC.

This clone was counted only a few times. An end of the junction differs from the germline gene, which may be a read error. V gene TRBV7-7 combines with J gene TRBJ2-7; D is unclear. CDR3 length: 16 amino acids. CDR1 SSHAT and CDR2 FNYEAQ come from the germline V gene (reference sequence). The CDR3 DNA is TGTGCTAGCATCTTAAGAGGATATTCCTCCTCCTACGAGCAGTACTTC. It yields the protein CASILRGYSSSYEQYF.

Comment on this clone: The same CDR3 can be traced to other DNA sequences in this sample. The chain uses TRBV28 and TRBJ1-2; unclear D gene. Germline CDR1 is MDHEN and CDR2 is SYDVKM. This CDR3 is built from 12 residues. Trimming left V 2 bases short and J 5 bases short, with 6 bases between. This CDR3 reads CASSLGSYGYTF. CDR3 nucleotide sequence: TGTGCCAGCAGTTTAGGGAGTTATGGCTACACCTTC.

Here the CDR3 DNA reads TGTGCCAGCAGCTGGGGACAGGGGGCGGGAAACACCATATATTTT. The encoded protein is CASSWGQGAGNTIYF. The V and J genes are TRBV5-4 and TRBJ1-3, with TRBD1 matching over 12 bases. The CDR3 runs to 15 residues. Germline V lookup: CDR1 SGHNT, CDR2 YYREEE (reference sequence). Losses at the gene ends were 3 bases for V and 4 bases for J; bases not matched to a gene: 2.

The V gene is TRBV6-2 or TRBV6-3, the J gene TRBJ1-2; 7 bases map to TRBD1. Losses at the gene ends were 6 bases for V and 4 bases for J; bases not matched to a gene: 14. The CDR3 sequence is 16 residues long. In germline, CDR1 is MNHEY, CDR2 SVGEGT. The CDR3 region is CASRPPADRLSYGYTF. CDR3 DNA: TGTGCCAGCAGACCTCCCGCGGACAGGCTGAGCTATGGCTACACCTTC.

The chain carries TRBV6-5 and TRBJ1-4; D gene uncertain. Between the trimmed V and J ends, which lost 9 bases and 7 bases, there was a span of 21 bases. The length of the CDR3 is 15 residues. Germline-derived CDR1 and CDR2 are MNHEY and SVGAGI. Written as DNA, the CDR3 is TGTGCCAGTAACTATCGTCCCGGAGCGGGTGAAAAACTGTTTTTT. This sequence encodes CASNYRPGAGEKLFF.

The chain combines TRBV6-1 with TRBJ1-5; maybe TRBD1 (6 bases). V was shortened by 3 bases and J by 2 bases, with 14 bases between the two germline ends. CDR1 and CDR2 (germline): MNHNS, SASEGT. There are 16 residues in the CDR3. The chain's CDR3 is CASSDYAGVGNQPQHF. CDR3 in DNA: TGTGCCAGCAGTGACTACGCAGGGGTTGGCAATCAGCCCCAGCATTTT.

The V call is TRBV6-1, the J call TRBJ2-7; D might be TRBD2 (5 bases). CDR3 length: 15 residues. The V gene's germline CDR1 is MNHNS and CDR2 SASEGT. The V end lost 0 bases, the J end lost 1 base, and 10 bases lay between the germline ends. This CDR3 reads CASSEARGSSYEQYF. Written as DNA, the CDR3 is TGTGCCAGCAGTGAAGCGCGAGGGAGTTCCTACGAGCAGTACTTC.

The chain employs TRBV5-1 and TRBJ1-1, with 7 positions matching TRBD1. J gave up 4 bases and V 4 bases, and 7 bases lay outside the gene matches. The CDR3 is 14 residues long. Germline CDR1 is SGHRS and CDR2 is YFSETQ. The CDR3 region is CASSPRQGSTEAFF. The CDR3 DNA reads TGCGCCAGCAGCCCACGACAGGGATCCACTGAAGCTTTCTTT.

V is TRBV4-1 and J is TRBJ2-1; D unresolved. V lost 4 bases and J 4 bases, leaving 8 bases between the germline ends. Germline V gives CDR1 MGHRA, CDR2 YSYEKL. The CDR3 sequence is 13 residues long. The chain's CDR3 is CASSPPTYNEQFF. Here the CDR3 DNA reads TGCGCCAGCAGCCCGCCTACTTACAATGAGCAGTTCTTC.

The chain joins TRBV9 to TRBJ2-7; 10 nucleotides match TRBD2. CDR3 length equals 15 residues. From germline, CDR1 is SGDLS and CDR2 YYNGEE. V was clipped by 3 bases and J by 5 bases; unmatched bases: 8. DNA for the CDR3: TGTGCCAGCAGCGCCCGAACCGGGACTAGCGACGAGCAGTACTTC. Protein product: CASSARTGTSDEQYF.

The chain uses TRBV5-1 and TRBJ2-3; 14 bases line up with TRBD2. Germline CDR1 SGHRS, CDR2 YFSETQ. The CDR3 covers 16 residues. V trimming: 4 bases; J trimming: 4 bases; junction bases outside the gene matches: 5. CDR3 sequence: CASSPGLAGVPDTQYF. The CDR3 bases are TGCGCCAGCAGCCCGGGACTAGCGGGAGTCCCAGATACGCAGTATTTT.

The CDR3 here is CASSKPQGANEQFF. In DNA, the CDR3 is TGTGCCAGCAGCAAACCACAGGGGGCAAATGAGCAGTTCTTC. The genes are TRBV7-2 and TRBJ2-1, with 9 bases matching TRBD1. The CDR3 length is 14 residues. Germline-derived CDR1 and CDR2 are SGHTA and FQGNSA. The J segment lost 7 bases and the V segment lost 5 bases, leaving 6 bases of the junction unmatched.

The J gene is TRBJ2-1, the V gene TRBV4-3, with D maybe TRBD2 (6 bases). From germline, CDR1 is LGHNA and CDR2 YSLEER. CDR3 length: 14 amino acids. Trimming stripped 8 bases from V and 4 bases from J, with 15 bases between. The CDR3 spells CASGIAVNYNEQFF. CDR3 bases: TGCGCCAGCGGGATAGCGGTGAATTACAATGAGCAGTTCTTC.

The chain employs TRBV19 and TRBJ1-5; 8 nucleotides line up with TRBD1. Trimming cost V 5 bases and J 7 bases; bases outside gene matches: 10. In germline, CDR1 is LNHDA, CDR2 SQIVND (reference sequence). This CDR3 is built from 15 residues. CDR3 nucleotides: TGTGCCAGTAGTTCCCCAGGACAGGGTAAACAGCCCCAGCATTTT. This translates into CASSSPGQGKQPQHF.

The V call is TRBV5-4, the J call TRBJ1-1; D might be TRBD1 (6 bases). CDR3 length: 14 residues. The germline CDR1 and CDR2 sequences are SGHNT and YYREEE (reference sequence). V was clipped by 1 base and J by 5 bases, with 12 bases between them. The CDR3 region is CASSLQGRKTEAFF. DNA of the CDR3: TGTGCCAGCAGCTTGCAGGGGCGAAAAACTGAAGCTTTCTTT.

This chain links TRBV10-3 with TRBJ2-2; 9 bases match TRBD2. This CDR3 is 18 amino acids long. Per germline, CDR1 ENHRY and CDR2 SYGVKD. V lost 4 bases and J lost 1; bases outside the gene matches: 10. CDR3 coding DNA: TGTGCCATCAGTGGGCCAAAGCTAGCGGGGTTGAACACCGGGGAGCTGTTTTTT. This sequence encodes CAISGPKLAGLNTGELFF.